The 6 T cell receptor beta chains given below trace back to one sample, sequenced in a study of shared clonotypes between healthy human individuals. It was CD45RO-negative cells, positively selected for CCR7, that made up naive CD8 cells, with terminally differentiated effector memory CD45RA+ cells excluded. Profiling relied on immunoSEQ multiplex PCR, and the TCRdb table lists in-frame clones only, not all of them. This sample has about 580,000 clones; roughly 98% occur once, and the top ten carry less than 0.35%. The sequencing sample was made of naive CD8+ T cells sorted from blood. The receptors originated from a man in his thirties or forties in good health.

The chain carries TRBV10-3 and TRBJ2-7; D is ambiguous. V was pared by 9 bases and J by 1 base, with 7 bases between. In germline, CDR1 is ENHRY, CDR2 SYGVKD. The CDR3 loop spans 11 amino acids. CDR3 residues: CAIATSYEQYF. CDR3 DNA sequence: TGTGCCATAGCTACATCCTACGAGCAGTACTTC.

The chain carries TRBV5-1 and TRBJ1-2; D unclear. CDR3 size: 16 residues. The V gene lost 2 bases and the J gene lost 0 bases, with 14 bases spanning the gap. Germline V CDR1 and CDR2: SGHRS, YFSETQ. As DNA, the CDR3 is TGCGCCAGCAGCTTCGGTCTACTTAATGCTAACTATGGCTACACCTTC. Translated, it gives CASSFGLLNANYGYTF. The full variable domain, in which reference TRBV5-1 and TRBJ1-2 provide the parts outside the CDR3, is KAGVTQTPRYLIKTRGQQVTLSCSPISGHRSVSWYQQTPGQGLQFLFEYFSETQRNKGNFPGRFSGRQFSNSRSEMNVSTLELGDSALYLCASSFGLLNANYGYTFGSGTRLTVV.

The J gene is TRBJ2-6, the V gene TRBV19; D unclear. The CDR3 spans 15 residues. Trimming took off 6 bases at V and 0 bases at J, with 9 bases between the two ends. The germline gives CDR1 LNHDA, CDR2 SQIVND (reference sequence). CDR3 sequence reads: CASSPSNSGANVLTF. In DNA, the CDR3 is TGTGCCAGTAGCCCCTCGAACTCTGGGGCCAACGTCCTGACTTTC.

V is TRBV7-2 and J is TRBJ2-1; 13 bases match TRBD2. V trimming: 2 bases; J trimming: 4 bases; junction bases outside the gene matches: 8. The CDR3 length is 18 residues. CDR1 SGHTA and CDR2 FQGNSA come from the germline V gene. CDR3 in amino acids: CASSLPGLAGEIYNEQFF. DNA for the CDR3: TGTGCCAGCAGCTTACCTGGACTAGCGGGAGAAATTTACAATGAGCAGTTCTTC.

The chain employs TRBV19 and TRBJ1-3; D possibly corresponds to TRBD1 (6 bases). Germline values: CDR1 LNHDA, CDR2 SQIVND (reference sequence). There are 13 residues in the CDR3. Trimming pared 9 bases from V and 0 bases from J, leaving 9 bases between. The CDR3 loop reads CASRGLSGNTIYF. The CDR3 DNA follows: TGTGCCAGCAGGGGTCTCTCTGGAAACACCATATATTTT.

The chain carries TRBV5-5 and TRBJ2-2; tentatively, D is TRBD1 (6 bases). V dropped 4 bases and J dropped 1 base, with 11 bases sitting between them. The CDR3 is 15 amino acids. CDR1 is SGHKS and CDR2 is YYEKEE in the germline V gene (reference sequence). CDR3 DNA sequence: TGTGCCAGCAGCCAGGGGCACCGGAACACCGGGGAGCTGTTTTTT. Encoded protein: CASSQGHRNTGELFF.